One sample yielded the 14 T cell receptor beta chains listed below, sequenced in a study of cytomegalovirus exposure and HLA in healthy donors. Use of 60 Vbeta and 13 Jbeta primers characterized the PCR. The method was immunoSEQ multiplex PCR; TCRdb's version includes in-frame clones alone and lacks a portion of them. Among fewer than 200,000 clones listed, roughly 73% were seen once. The sequenced sample was PBMCs. Receptors originate from a woman aged 25 to 39 in good health and CMV-seronegative.

The CDR3 bases are TGTGCCAGCAGTTTGCAGATAACCTACGAGCAGTACTTC. Translated: CASSLQITYEQYF. The rearrangement uses TRBV27 and TRBJ2-7; no clear D. The CDR3 is 13 residues long. V shed 3 bases and J shed 2 bases, with 8 bases lying between them. From germline, CDR1 is MNHEY and CDR2 SMNVEV (reference sequence).

The chain is built from TRBV15 and TRBJ2-7; 10 nucleotides match TRBD2. The CDR3 runs 15 residues. The trim removed 1 base at V and 4 bases at J, leaving 4 bases unmatched. Germline assignment: CDR1 LNHNV and CDR2 YYDKDF (reference sequence). The CDR3, as DNA: TGTGCCACCAGCAGAGGGCTAGCGGGGGAATACGAGCAGTACTTC. This translates into CATSRGLAGEYEQYF.

The chain joins TRBV2 to TRBJ2-7; 9 positions agree with TRBD1. After removal of 10 bases from V and 3 bases from J, the junction contained 4 bases not matched to a gene. The CDR3 totals 12 residues. The germline V gene has CDR1 SNHLY and CDR2 FYNNEI. This chain's CDR3 is CAIPGQGYEQYF. DNA of the CDR3: TGTGCCATTCCGGGACAGGGCTACGAGCAGTACTTC.

The sample holds a few counts of this clone. The V gene is TRBV10-2, the J gene TRBJ2-7; no clear D gene. Germline V gene sequence: CDR1 WSHSY, CDR2 SAAADI. Deletions cut 5 bases from V and 4 bases from J, with 9 bases between. The length of the CDR3 is 12 residues. As DNA, the CDR3 is TGCGCCAGCAGTCCTAGTTATTACGAGCAGTACTTC. It is translated as CASSPSYYEQYF.

This chain joins TRBV5-4 and TRBJ1-1; D is ambiguous. Trimming took off 4 bases at V and 2 bases at J, with 15 bases between the two ends. This CDR3 contains 15 residues. Germline CDR1 reads SGHNT; CDR2 reads YYREEE (reference sequence). The CDR3, as DNA: TGTGCCAGCAGCCCGGAGGTAGCTCATAACACTGAAGCTTTCTTT. It encodes CASSPEVAHNTEAFF.

This CDR3 reads CASRYGGGTVNGYTF. CDR3 nucleotide sequence: TGTGCCAGCAGATACGGAGGCGGGACAGTCAATGGCTACACCTTC. The V call is TRBV28, the J call TRBJ1-2; 7 bases agree with TRBD1. CDR1 and CDR2 (germline): MDHEN, SYDVKM. Germline trimming cut 6 bases from V and 6 bases from J; bases unmatched to any gene: 13. This CDR3 contains 15 residues.

This sequence joins TRBV6-5 and TRBJ2-7; weak D call: TRBD2 (6 bases). Trimming shortened V by 8 bases and J by 2 bases, and 19 bases separated the two germline ends. This CDR3 spans 15 amino acids. CDR1 MNHEY and CDR2 SVGAGI come from the germline V gene. This chain's CDR3 is CASGLGGDRPYEQYF. CDR3 nucleotides: TGTGCCAGCGGGCTGGGGGGAGATCGGCCCTACGAGCAGTACTTC.

This clone turned up a few times. Other DNA sequences from this sample encode an identical CDR3 as well. The rearrangement uses TRBV18 and TRBJ2-1; TRBD1 matches 8 bases. V gave up 5 bases and J gave up 2 bases; unmatched junction bases: 2. Germline lookup yields CDR1 KGHSH and CDR2 LQKENI. This CDR3 has 14 amino acids. CDR3: CASSTTGAYNEQFF. DNA for the CDR3: TGTGCCAGCTCAACGACAGGGGCCTACAATGAGCAGTTCTTC. The whole variable domain, filled in from reference TRBV18 and TRBJ2-1, reads NAGVMQNPRHLVRRRGQEARLRCSPMKGHSHVYWYRQLPEEGLKFMVYLQKENIIDESGMPKERFSAEFPKEGPSILRIQQVVRGDSAAYFCASSTTGAYNEQFFGPGTRLTVL.

The V gene is TRBV25-1, the J gene TRBJ1-1; no clear D. The CDR3 loop spans 16 amino acids. Trimming cost V 3 bases and J 0 bases, with 14 bases left between them. Germline lookup yields CDR1 MGHDK and CDR2 SYGVNS. CDR3 sequence reads: CASSETGLRVNTEAFF. The DNA for the CDR3 is TGTGCCAGCAGTGAGACGGGATTAAGGGTGAACACTGAAGCTTTCTTT.

The rearrangement joins TRBV7-8 to TRBJ2-1, with TRBD2 matching over 9 bases. CDR1 SGHVS and CDR2 FQNEAQ come from the germline V gene. The ends lost 1 base at V and 1 base at J; junction bases unmatched: 8. This CDR3 has 18 residues. CDR3 in DNA: TGTGCCAGCAGCTTAGTAGTTAGCGGGGGCCAATCCTACAATGAGCAGTTCTTC. Its protein product is CASSLVVSGGQSYNEQFF.

The CDR3 DNA reads TGTGCCAGCATGGTAGCGGGAGGGCCCTACGAGCAGTACTTC. This gives the protein CASMVAGGPYEQYF. This chain connects TRBV6-5 to TRBJ2-7; 11 positions match TRBD2. The V and J ends lost 7 bases and 2 bases, in that order; junction bases with no gene match: 4. This CDR3 contains 14 residues. Germline V gene lookup returns CDR1 MNHEY and CDR2 SVGAGI.

The CDR3 sequence: CASSKGSSNSYEQYF. For the CDR3, the DNA is TGCGCCAGCAGCAAAGGTAGCAGTAACTCCTACGAGCAGTACTTC. V gene TRBV4-1 combines with J gene TRBJ2-7, with D hard to call. This CDR3 is 15 amino acids long. V was clipped by 5 bases and J by 0 bases, with 14 bases between them. The germline gives CDR1 MGHRA, CDR2 YSYEKL.

This chain connects TRBV27 to TRBJ2-5; D is unclear. V was pared by 7 bases and J by 2 bases, with 14 bases between. The CDR3 covers 14 residues. The V gene's germline CDR1 is MNHEY and CDR2 SMNVEV (reference sequence). The CDR3: CASKELSPQETQYF. In nucleotides, the CDR3 is TGTGCCAGCAAGGAACTATCACCACAAGAGACCCAGTACTTC.

The chain recombines TRBV29-1 with TRBJ2-3; 7 nucleotides line up with TRBD1. Germline V CDR1 and CDR2: SQVTM, ANQGSEA. V lost 4 bases, J lost 3 bases, and 4 bases stayed unmatched. The CDR3 sequence is 13 residues long. The chain's CDR3 is CSVGRDSTDTQYF. CDR3 coding DNA: TGCAGCGTTGGACGGGACAGTACAGATACGCAGTATTTT.